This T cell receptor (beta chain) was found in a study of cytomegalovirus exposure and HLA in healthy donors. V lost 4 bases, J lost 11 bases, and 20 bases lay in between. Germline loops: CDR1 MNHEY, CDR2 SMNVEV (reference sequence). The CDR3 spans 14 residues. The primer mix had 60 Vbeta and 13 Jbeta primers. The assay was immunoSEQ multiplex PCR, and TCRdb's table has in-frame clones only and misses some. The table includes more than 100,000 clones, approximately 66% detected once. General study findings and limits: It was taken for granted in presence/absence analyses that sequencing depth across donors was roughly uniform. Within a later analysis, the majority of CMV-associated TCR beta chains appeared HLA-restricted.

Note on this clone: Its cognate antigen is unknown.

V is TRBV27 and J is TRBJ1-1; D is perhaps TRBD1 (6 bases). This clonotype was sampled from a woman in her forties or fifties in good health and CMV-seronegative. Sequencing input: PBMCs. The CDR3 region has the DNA TGTGCCAGCAGTTCAGGGGAGCGCTATAGGCGGGCTTTCTTT. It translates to CASSSGERYRRAFF.